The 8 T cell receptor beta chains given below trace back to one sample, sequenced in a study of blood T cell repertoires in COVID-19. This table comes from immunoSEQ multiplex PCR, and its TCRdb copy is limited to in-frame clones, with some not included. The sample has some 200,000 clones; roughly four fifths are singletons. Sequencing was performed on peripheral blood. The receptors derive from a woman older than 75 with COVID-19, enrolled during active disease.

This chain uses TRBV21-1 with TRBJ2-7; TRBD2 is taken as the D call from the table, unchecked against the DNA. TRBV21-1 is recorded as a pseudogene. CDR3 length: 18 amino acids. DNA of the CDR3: TGTGCCAGCAGCAAAGGGCCCTGGCCAAGAGCCCCTCGGGACGAGCAGTACTTC. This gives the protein CASSKGPWPRAPRDEQYF.

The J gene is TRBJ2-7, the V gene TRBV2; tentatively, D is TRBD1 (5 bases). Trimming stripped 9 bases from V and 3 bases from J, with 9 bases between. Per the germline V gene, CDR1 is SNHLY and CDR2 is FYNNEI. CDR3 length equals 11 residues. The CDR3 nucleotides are TGTGCCAGTCTCAGGGACTACGAGCAGTACTTC. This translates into CASLRDYEQYF.

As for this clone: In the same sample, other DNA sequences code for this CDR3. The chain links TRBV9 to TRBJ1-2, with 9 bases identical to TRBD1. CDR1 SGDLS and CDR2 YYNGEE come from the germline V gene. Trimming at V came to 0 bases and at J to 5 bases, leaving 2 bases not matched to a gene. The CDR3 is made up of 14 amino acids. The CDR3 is CASSVGTGEYGYTF. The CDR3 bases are TGTGCCAGCAGCGTAGGGACAGGGGAATATGGCTACACCTTC.

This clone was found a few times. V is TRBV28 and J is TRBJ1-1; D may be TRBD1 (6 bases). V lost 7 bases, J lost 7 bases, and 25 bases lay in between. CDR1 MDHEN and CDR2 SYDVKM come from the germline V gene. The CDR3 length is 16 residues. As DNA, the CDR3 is TGTGCCAGCATACCAACCCGGGGGAGGGGCAGGGGTGAAGCTTTCTTT. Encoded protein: CASIPTRGRGRGEAFF.

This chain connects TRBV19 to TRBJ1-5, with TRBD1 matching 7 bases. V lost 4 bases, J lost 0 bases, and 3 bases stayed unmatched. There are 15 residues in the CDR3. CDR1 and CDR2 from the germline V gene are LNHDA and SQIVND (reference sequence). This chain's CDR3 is CASSTTGDSNQPQHF. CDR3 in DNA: TGTGCCAGTAGTACAACAGGGGATAGCAATCAGCCCCAGCATTTT. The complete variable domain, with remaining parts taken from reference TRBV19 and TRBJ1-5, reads DGGITQSPKYLFRKEGQNVTLSCEQNLNHDAMYWYRQDPGQGLRLIYYSQIVNDFQKGDIAEGYSVSREKKESFPLTVTSAQKNPTAFYLCASSTTGDSNQPQHFGDGTRLSIL.

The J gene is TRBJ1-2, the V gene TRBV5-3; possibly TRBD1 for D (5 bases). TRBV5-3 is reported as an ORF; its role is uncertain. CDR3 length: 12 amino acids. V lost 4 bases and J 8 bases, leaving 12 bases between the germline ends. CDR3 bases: TGTGCCAGAAGCCCCCCTGGGGGGGGCTACACCTTC. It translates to CARSPPGGGYTF.

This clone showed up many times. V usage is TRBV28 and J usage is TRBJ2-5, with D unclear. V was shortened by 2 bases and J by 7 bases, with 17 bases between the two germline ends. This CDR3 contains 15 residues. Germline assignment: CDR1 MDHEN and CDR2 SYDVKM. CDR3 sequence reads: CASSLLRRSGRTQYF. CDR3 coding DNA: TGTGCCAGCAGTTTACTGCGGCGGTCCGGTCGGACCCAGTACTTC. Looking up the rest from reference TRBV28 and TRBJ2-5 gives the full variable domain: DVKVTQSSRYLVKRTGEKVFLECVQDMDHENMFWYRQDPGLGLRLIYFSYDVKMKEKGDIPEGYSVSREKKERFSLILESASTNQTSMYLCASSLLRRSGRTQYFGPGTRLLVL.

CDR3 sequence (DNA): TGTGCCAGCAGCGTTAGCGGCCATGGGGGCGAGCAGTACTTC. Translation gives CASSVSGHGGEQYF. The chain has TRBV7-9 and TRBJ2-7; possible D gene TRBD2, 6 bases. Germline CDR1 is SEHNR and CDR2 is FQNEAQ (reference sequence). This CDR3 contains 14 residues. V was clipped by 5 bases and J by 6 bases, with 17 bases between them.